This entry concerns a single T cell receptor (beta chain). Antigen specificity is unknown. The V end lost 7 bases, the J end lost 7 bases, and 35 bases lay between the germline ends. The CDR3 covers 19 residues. Sequencing used immunoSEQ multiplex PCR; TCRdb keeps in-frame clones, though not all of them. Among 40,000 or so clones listed, 75% were seen once. Before any sequencing was done, the ViraFEST assay used viral peptide pools to expand antigen-specific CD4+ T cells. Upon completion of under eleven days in culture, CD4+ T cells were isolated. The person's infection with SARS-CoV-2, confirmed by PCR, took place between March and December 2020. The sample is drawn from a study of vaccination effects on CD4 cells after COVID-19.

The rearrangement uses TRBV23-1 and TRBJ2-7, with D perhaps assigned TRBD1 or TRBD2 (5 bases each). Being an ORF, TRBV23-1 has a function that is uncertain. The source is a human donor who had a prior SARS-CoV-2 infection. The specimen was CD4+ T cells from PBMCs cultured with a peptide pool, collected before COVID-19 vaccination. CDR3 sequence: CASNPRFSRLGEVHREQYF. DNA for the CDR3: TGCGCCAGCAACCCTCGGTTTTCCCGTCTGGGAGAGGTTCACAGGGAGCAGTACTTC.